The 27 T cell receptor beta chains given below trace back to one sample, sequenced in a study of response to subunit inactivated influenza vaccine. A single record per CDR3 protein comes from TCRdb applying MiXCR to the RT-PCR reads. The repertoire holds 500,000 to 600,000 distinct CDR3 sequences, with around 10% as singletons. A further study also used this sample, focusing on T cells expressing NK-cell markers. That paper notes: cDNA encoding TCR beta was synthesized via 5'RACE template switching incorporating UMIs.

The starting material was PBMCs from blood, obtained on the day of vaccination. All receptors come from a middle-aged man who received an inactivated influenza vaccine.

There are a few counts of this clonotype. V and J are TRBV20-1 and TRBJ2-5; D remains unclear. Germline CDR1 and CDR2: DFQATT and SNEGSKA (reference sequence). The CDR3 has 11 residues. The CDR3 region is CSTPRGETQYF. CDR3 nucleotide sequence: TGCAGCACCCCCCGTGGAGAGACCCAGTACTTC.

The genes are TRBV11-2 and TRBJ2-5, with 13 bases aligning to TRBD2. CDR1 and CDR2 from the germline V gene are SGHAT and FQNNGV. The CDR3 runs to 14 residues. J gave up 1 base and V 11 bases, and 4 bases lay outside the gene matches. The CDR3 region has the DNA TGTGCCTCGACTAGCGGGGGGCCCCAAGAGACCCAGTACTTC. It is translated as CASTSGGPQETQYF.

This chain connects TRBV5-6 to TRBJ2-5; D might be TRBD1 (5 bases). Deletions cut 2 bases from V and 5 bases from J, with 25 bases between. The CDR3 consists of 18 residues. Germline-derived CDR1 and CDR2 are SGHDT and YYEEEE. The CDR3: CASSLGHLLVGAGETQYF. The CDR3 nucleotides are TGTGCCAGCAGCTTAGGGCATCTCCTTGTAGGGGCCGGGGAGACCCAGTACTTC.

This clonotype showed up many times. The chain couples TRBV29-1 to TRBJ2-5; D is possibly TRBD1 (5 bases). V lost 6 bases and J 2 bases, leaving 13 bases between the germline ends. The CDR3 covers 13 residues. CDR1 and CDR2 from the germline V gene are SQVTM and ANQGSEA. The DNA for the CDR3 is TGCAGCGTCAGGGATAGAATACAAGAGACCCAGTACTTC. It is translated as CSVRDRIQETQYF.

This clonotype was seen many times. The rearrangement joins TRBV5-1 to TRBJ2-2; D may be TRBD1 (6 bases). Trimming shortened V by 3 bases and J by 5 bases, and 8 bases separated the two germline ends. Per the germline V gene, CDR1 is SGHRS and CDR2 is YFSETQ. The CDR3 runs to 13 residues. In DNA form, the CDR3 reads TGCGCCAGCAGCTGGACAGAGACCGGGGAGCTGTTTTTT. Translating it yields CASSWTETGELFF.

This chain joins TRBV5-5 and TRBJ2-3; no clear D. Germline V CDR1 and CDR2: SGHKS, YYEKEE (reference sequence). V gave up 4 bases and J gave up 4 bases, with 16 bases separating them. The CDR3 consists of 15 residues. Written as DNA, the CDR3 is TGTGCCAGCAGCCCCTCAGGCTTTCGGGCAGATACGCAGTATTTT. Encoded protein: CASSPSGFRADTQYF.

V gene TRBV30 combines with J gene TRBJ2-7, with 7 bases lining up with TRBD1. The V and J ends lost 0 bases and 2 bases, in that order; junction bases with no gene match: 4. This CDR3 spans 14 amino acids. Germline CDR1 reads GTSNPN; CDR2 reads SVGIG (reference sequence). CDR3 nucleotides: TGTGCCTGGAGTGTAGGGACAGTACCCTACGAGCAGTACTTC. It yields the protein CAWSVGTVPYEQYF.

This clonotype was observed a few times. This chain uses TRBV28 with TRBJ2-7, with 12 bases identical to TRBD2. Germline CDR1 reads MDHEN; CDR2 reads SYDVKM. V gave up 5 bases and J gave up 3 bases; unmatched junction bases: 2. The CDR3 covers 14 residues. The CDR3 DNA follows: TGTGCCAGCAGTGGACTAGCGGGGTTCTACGAGCAGTACTTC. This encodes CASSGLAGFYEQYF.

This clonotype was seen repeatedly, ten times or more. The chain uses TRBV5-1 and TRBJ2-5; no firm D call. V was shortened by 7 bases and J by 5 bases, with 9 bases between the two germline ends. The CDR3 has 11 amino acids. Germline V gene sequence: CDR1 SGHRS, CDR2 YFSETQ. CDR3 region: CASHLEETQYF. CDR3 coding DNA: TGCGCCAGCCACCTTGAGGAGACCCAGTACTTC.

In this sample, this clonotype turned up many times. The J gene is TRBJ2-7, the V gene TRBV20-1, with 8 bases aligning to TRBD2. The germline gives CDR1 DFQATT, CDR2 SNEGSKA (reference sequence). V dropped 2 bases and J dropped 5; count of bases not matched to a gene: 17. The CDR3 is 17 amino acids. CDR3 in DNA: TGCAGTGCTAGACAATACCGGATAGCGGGAAGGATAGACGAGCAGTACTTC. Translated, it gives CSARQYRIAGRIDEQYF.

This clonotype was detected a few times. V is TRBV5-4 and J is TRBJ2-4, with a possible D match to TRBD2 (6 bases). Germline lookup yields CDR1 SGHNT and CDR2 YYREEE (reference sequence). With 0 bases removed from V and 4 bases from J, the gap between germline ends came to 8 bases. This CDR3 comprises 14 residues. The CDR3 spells CASSLAGEKNIQYF. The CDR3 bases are TGTGCCAGCAGCTTGGCGGGGGAGAAAAACATTCAGTACTTC.

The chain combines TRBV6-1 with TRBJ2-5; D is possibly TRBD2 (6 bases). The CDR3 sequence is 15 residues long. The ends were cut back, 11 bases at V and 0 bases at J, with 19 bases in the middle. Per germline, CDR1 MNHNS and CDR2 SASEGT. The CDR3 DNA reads TGTGCCTCCTCCCCCGGGAGAGGAAACCAAGAGACCCAGTACTTC. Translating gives CASSPGRGNQETQYF.

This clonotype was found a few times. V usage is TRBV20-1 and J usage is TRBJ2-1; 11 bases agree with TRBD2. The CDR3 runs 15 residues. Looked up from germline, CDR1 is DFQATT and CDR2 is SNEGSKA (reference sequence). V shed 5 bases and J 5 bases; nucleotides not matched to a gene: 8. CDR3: CSARPGLAVHNEQFF. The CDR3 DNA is TGCAGTGCTCGCCCGGGACTAGCGGTTCACAATGAGCAGTTCTTC.

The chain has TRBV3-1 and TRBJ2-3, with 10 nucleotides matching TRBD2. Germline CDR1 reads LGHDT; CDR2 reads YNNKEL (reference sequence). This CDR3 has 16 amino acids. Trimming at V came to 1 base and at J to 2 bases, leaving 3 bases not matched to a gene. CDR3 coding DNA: TGTGCCAGCAGCCAAGTAGCGGGGGGCGTCACAGATACGCAGTATTTT. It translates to CASSQVAGGVTDTQYF.

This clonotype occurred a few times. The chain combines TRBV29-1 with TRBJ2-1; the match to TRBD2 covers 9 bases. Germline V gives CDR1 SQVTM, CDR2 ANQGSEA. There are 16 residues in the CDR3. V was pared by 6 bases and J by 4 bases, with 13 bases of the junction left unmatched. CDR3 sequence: CSVRTFLAGIYNEQFF. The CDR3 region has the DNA TGCAGCGTCCGTACCTTCCTAGCGGGGATTTACAATGAGCAGTTCTTC.

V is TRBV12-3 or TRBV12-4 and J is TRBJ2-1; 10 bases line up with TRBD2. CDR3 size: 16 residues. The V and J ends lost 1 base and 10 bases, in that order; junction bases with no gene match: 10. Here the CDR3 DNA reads TGTGCCAGCAGTTTAGTAGGGGGGCTAGCGGGAGTAGAGCAGTTCTTC. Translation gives CASSLVGGLAGVEQFF.

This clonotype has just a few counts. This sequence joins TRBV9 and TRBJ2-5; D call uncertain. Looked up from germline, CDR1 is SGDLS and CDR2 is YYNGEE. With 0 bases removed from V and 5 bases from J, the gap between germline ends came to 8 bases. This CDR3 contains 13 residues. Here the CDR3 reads CASSVGVWETQYF. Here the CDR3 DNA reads TGTGCCAGCAGCGTAGGAGTTTGGGAGACCCAGTACTTC.

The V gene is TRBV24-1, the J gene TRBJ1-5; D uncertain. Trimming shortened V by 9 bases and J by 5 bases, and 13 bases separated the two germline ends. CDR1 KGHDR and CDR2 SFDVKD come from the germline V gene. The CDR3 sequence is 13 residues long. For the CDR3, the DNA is TGTGCCACCTCCGGGAGCGGATATCAGCCCCAGCATTTT. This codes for CATSGSGYQPQHF.

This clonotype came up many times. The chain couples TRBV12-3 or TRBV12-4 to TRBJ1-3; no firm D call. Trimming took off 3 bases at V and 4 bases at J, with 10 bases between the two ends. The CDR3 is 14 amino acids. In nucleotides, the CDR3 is TGTGCCAGCAGTTTCGTCTTGGGAGGAAACACCATATATTTT. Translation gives CASSFVLGGNTIYF.

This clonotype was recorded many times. The CDR3 region is CASSERGQRNQPQHF. Here the CDR3 DNA reads TGTGCCAGCAGTGAACGGGGACAGCGCAATCAGCCCCAGCATTTT. This chain connects TRBV6-1 to TRBJ1-5, with 7 bases that match TRBD1. V gave up 2 bases and J gave up 2 bases; unmatched junction bases: 3. Germline loops: CDR1 MNHNS, CDR2 SASEGT. The CDR3 consists of 15 residues.

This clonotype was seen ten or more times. CDR3 bases: TGTGCCAGCAGCCCCTTGGCGACAGCTAGTCACACCTTC. Translated: CASSPLATASHTF. The V call is TRBV7-9, the J call TRBJ1-2, with D possibly matching TRBD1 (5 bases). The V gene lost 5 bases and the J gene lost 12 bases, with 19 bases spanning the gap. The CDR3 has 13 amino acids. CDR1 SEHNR and CDR2 FQNEAQ come from the germline V gene (reference sequence).

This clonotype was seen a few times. The chain's CDR3 is CASSDPDLINRDTQYF. CDR3 in DNA: TGTGCCAGCAGTGACCCTGATCTCATCAATCGAGATACGCAGTATTTT. This sequence joins TRBV25-1 and TRBJ2-3; no clear D gene. CDR1 and CDR2 from the germline V gene are MGHDK and SYGVNS. The CDR3 extends over 16 amino acids. Trimming cost V 3 bases and J 5 bases, with 18 bases left between them.

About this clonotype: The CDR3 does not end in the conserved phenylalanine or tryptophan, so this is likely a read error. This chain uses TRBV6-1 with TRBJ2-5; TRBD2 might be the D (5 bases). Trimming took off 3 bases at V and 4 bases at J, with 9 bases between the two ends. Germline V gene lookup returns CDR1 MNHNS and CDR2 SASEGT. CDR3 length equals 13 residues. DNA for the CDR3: TGTGCCAGCAGTGATTCCCGGGGAGAGACCCAGTACTCC. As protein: CASSDSRGETQYS.

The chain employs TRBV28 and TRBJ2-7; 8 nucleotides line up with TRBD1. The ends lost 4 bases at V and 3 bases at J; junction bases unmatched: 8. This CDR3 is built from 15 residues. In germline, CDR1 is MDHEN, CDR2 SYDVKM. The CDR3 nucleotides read TGTGCCAGCAGTTCGACAGGGGAGCTTAGCTACGAGCAGTACTTC. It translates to CASSSTGELSYEQYF.

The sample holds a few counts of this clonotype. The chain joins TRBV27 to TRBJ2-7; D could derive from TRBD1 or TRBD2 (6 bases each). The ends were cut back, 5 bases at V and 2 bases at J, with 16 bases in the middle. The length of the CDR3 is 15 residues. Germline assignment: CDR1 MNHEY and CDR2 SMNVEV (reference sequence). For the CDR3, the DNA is TGTGCCAGCAGTCCGGAGGGTTGGGGGCCCTACGAGCAGTACTTC. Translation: CASSPEGWGPYEQYF.

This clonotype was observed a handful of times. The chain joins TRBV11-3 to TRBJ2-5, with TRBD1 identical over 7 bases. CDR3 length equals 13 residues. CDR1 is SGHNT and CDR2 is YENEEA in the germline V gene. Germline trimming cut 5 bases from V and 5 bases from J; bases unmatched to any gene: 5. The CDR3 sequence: CASSPGTAETQYF. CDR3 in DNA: TGTGCCAGCAGCCCTGGGACAGCGGAGACCCAGTACTTC.

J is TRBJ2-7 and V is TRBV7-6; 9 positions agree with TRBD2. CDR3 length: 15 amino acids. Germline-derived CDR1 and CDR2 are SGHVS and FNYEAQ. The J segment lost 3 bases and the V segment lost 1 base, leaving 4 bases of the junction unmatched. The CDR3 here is CASSLEVREGYEQYF. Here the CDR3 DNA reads TGTGCCAGCAGCTTAGAGGTGCGGGAGGGCTACGAGCAGTACTTC.